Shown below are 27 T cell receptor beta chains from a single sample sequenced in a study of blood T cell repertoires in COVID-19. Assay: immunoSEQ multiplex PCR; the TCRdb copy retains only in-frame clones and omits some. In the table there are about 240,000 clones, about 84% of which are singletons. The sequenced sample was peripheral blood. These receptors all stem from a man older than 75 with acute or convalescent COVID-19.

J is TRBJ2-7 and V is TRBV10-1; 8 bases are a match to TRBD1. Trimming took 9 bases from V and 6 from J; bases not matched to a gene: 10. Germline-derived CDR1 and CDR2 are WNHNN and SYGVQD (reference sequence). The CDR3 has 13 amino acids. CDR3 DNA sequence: TGCGCCAGTAACGGACAGGGTGGGACCGAGCAGTACTTC. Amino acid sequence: CASNGQGGTEQYF.

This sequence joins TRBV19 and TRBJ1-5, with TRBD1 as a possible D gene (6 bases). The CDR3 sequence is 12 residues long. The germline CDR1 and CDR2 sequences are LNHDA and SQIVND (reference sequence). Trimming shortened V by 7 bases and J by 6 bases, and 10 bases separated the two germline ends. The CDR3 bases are TGTGCCAGTAATACAGGGTTTCAGCCCCAGCATTTT. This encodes CASNTGFQPQHF.

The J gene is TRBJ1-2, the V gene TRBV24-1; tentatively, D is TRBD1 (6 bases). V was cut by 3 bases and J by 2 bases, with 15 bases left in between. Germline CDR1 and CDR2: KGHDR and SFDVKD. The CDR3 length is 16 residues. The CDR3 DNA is TGTGCCACCAGTGATCCCCAAGCCGGACAGAACTATGGCTACACCTTC. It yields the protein CATSDPQAGQNYGYTF.

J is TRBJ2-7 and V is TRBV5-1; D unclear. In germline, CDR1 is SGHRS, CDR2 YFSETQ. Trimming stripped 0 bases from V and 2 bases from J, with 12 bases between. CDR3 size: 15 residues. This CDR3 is CASSLGDTLTYEQYF. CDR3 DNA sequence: TGCGCCAGCAGCTTGGGTGACACCCTAACCTACGAGCAGTACTTC.

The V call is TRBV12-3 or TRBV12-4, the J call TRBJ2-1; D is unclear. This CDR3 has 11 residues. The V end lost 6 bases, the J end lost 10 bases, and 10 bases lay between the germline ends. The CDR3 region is CASSSYMEQFF. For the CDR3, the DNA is TGTGCCAGCAGCTCGTACATGGAGCAGTTCTTC.

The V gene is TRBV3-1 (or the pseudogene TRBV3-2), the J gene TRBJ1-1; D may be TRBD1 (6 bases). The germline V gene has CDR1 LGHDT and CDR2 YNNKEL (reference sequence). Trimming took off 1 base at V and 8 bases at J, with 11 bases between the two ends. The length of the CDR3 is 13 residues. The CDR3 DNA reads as TGTGCCAGCAGCCAAGGACAGGTTGGAGAAGCTTTCTTT. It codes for CASSQGQVGEAFF.

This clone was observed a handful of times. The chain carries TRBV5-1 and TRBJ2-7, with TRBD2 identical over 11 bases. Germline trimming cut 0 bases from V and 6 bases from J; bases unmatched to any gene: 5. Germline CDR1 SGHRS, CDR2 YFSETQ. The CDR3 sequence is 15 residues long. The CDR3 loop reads CASSLEIAGGPEQYF. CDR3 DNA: TGCGCCAGCAGCTTGGAGATAGCGGGAGGGCCCGAGCAGTACTTC.

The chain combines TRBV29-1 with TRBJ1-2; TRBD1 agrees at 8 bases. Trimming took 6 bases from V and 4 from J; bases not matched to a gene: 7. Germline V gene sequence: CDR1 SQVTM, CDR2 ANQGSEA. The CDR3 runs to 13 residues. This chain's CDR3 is CSVRDRSSYGYTF. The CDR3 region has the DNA TGCAGCGTCCGGGACAGGTCCTCCTATGGCTACACCTTC. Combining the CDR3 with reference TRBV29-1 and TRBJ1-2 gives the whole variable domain SAVISQKPSRDICQRGTSLTIQCQVDSQVTMMFWYRQQPGQSLTLIATANQGSEATYESGFVIDKFPISRPNLTFSTLTVSNMSPEDSSIYLCSVRDRSSYGYTFGSGTRLTVV.

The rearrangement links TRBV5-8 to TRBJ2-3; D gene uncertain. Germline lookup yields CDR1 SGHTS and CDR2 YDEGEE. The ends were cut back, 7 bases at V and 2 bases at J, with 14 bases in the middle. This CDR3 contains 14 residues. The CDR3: CASPSTEPTDTQYF. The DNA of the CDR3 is TGTGCCAGCCCTTCGACTGAACCCACAGATACGCAGTATTTT.

Here the CDR3 reads CASSYIQRGLSYNEQFF. CDR3 nucleotides: TGTGCCAGTAGTTACATACAGCGGGGCCTTTCCTACAATGAGCAGTTCTTC. V gene TRBV19 combines with J gene TRBJ2-1, with 7 bases matching TRBD2. CDR3 length: 17 residues. V was clipped by 5 bases and J by 1 base; unmatched bases: 11. CDR1 LNHDA and CDR2 SQIVND come from the germline V gene (reference sequence).

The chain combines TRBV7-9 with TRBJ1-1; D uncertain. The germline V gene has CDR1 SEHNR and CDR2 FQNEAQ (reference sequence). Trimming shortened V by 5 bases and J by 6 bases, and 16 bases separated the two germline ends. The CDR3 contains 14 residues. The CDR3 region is CASSPPGGRAEAFF. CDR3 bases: TGTGCCAGCAGCCCTCCTGGAGGGCGCGCTGAAGCTTTCTTT. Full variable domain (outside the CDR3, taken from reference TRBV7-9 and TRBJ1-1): DTGVSQNPRHKITKRGQNVTFRCDPISEHNRLYWYRQTLGQGPEFLTYFQNEAQLEKSRLLSDRFSAERPKGSFSTLEIQRTEQGDSAMYLCASSPPGGRAEAFFGQGTRLTVV.

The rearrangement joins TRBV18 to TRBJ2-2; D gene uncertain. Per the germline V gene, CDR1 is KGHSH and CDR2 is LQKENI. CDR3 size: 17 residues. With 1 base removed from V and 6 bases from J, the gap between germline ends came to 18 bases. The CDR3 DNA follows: TGTGCCAGCTCACCACGAGGAACCCCCCAACCTGCCGGGGAGCTGTTTTTT. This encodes CASSPRGTPQPAGELFF.

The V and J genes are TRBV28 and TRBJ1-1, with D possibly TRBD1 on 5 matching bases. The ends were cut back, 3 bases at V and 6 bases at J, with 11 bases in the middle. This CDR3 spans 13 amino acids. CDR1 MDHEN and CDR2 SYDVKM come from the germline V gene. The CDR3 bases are TGTGCCAGCAGTTTCGGGGGGAGGCCTGAAGCTTTCTTT. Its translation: CASSFGGRPEAFF. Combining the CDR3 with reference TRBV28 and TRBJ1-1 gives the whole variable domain DVKVTQSSRYLVKRTGEKVFLECVQDMDHENMFWYRQDPGLGLRLIYFSYDVKMKEKGDIPEGYSVSREKKERFSLILESASTNQTSMYLCASSFGGRPEAFFGQGTRLTVV.

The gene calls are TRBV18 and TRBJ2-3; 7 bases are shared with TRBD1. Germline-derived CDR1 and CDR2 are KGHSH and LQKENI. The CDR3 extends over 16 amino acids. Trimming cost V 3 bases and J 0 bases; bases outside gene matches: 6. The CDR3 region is CASSPSPGQSTDTQYF. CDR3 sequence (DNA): TGTGCCAGCTCACCGAGCCCGGGACAGAGCACAGATACGCAGTATTTT.

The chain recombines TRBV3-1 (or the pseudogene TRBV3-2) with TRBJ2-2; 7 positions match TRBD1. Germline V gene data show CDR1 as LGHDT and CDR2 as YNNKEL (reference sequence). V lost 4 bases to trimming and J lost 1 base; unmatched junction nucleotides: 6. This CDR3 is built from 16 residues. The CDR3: CASSPTGVRNTGELFF. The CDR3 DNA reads TGTGCCAGCAGCCCCACAGGGGTCAGGAACACCGGGGAGCTGTTTTTT.

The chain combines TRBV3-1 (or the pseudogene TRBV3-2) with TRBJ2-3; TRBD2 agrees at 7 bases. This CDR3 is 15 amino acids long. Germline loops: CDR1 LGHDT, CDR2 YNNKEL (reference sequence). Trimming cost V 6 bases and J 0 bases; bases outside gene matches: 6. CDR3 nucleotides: TGTGCCAGCAGGCCTAGCGGAACTAGCACAGATACGCAGTATTTT. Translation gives CASRPSGTSTDTQYF.

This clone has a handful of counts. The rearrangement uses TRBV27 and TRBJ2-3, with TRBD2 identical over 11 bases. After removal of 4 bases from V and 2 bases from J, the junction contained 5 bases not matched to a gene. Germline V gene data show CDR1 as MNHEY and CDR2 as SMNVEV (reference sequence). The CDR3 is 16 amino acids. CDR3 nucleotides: TGTGCCAGCAGTTCCTTAGCGGGAGGGAACACAGATACGCAGTATTTT. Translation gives CASSSLAGGNTDTQYF.

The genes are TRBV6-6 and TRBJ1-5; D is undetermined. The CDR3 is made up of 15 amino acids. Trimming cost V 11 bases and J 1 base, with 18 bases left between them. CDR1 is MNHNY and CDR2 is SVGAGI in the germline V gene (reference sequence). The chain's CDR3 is CACTERVGSNQPQHF. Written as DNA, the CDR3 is TGTGCCTGCACAGAGAGGGTGGGGAGCAATCAGCCCCAGCATTTT.

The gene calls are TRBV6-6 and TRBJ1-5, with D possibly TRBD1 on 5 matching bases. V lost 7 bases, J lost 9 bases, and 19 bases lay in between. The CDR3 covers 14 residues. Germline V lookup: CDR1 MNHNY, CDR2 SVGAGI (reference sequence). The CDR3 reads CASTKGMLVGPQHF. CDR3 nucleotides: TGTGCCAGCACTAAGGGGATGTTGGTAGGGCCCCAGCATTTT.

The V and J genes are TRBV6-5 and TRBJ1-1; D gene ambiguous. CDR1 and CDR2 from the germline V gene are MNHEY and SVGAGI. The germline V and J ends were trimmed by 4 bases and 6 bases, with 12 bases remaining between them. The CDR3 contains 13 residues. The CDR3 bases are TGTGCCAGCAGTTCGGCGGGGAGGGCTGAAGCTTTCTTT. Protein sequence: CASSSAGRAEAFF.

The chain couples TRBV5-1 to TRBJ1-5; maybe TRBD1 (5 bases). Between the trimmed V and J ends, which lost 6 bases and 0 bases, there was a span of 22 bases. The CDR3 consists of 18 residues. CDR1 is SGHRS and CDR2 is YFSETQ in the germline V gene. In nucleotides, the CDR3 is TGCGCCAGCATTATCGACAGATACCAATCCAATAGCAATCAGCCCCAGCATTTT. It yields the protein CASIIDRYQSNSNQPQHF.

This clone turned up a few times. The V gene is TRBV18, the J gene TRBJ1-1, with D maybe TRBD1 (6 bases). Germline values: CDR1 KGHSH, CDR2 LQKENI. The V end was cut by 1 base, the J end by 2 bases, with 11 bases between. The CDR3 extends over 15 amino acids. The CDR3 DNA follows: TGTGCCAGCTCACCACTACAGGGTCTCAACACTGAAGCTTTCTTT. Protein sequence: CASSPLQGLNTEAFF.

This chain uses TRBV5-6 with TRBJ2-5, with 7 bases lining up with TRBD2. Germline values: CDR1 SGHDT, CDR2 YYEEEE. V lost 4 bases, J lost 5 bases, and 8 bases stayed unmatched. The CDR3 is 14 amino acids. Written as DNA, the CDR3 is TGTGCCAGCAGCCTGGGACTGCGGGAGGAGACCCAGTACTTC. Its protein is CASSLGLREETQYF.

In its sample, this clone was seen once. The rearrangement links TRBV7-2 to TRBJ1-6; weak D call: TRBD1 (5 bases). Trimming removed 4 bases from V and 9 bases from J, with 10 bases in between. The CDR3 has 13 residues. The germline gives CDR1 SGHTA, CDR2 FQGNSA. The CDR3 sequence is CASSSGQASPLHF. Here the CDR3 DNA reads TGTGCCAGCAGCTCCGGACAAGCTTCACCCCTCCACTTT.

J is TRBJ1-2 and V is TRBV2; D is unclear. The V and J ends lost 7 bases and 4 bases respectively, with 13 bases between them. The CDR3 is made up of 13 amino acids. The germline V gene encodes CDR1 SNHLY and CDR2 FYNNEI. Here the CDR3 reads CASKGDPAYGYTF. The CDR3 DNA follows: TGTGCCAGCAAAGGAGATCCCGCCTATGGCTACACCTTC.

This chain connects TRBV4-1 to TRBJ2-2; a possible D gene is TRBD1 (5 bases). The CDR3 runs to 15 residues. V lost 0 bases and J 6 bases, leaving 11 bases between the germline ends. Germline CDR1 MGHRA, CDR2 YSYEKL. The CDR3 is CASSQEPGFPGELFF. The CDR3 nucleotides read TGCGCCAGCAGCCAAGAGCCAGGGTTCCCCGGGGAGCTGTTTTTT.

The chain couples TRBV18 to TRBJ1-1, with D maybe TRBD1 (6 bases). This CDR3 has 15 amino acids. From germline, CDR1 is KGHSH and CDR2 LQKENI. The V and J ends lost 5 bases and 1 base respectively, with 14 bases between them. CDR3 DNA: TGTGCCAGCTCAGGCGGACAGATTTCGAACACTGAAGCTTTCTTT. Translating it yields CASSGGQISNTEAFF.